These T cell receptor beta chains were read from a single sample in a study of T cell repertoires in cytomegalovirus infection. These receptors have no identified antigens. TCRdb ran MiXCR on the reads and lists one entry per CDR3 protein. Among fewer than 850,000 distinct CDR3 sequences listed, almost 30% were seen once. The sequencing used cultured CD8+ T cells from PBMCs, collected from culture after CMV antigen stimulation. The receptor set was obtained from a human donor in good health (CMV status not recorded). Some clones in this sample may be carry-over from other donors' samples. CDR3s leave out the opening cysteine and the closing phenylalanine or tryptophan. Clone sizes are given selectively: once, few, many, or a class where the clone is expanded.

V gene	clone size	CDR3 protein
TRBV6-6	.	ASSFLWAGETQY
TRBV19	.	ASSTFGGGNTEAF
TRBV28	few	ASTTGTANFRATDTQY
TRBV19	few	ASIRRGEQF
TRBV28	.	ASSLLGTANQPQH
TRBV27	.	ASSSTGTGSVRKLF
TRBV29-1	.	SVEETGGGPQH
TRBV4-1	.	ASSLGRWTSYEQF
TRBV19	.	ASSIDWSGGGNNEQF
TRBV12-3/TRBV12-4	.	ASSPTGEVGNQPQH
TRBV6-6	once	ASSYEMEAYEQY
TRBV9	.	ASSGGGPGPQETQY
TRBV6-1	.	ASSVGRGIGNTIY
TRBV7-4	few	ASREIVAGTPTDTQY
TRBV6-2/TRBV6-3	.	ASSFMTGWNTEAF
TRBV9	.	ASSVAGTASNTEAF
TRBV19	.	ASSNPGTGDHTDTQY
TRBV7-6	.	ASSLEIGRVKETQY
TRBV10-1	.	ASSQHSSRNEQF
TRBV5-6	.	ASSLWANTRTEAF
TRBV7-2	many	ASSATLATGELF
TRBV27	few	ASTQADRGASGELF
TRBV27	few	ASSLSGDGQPQH
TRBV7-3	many	ASSLNGQSLSYLSSYNSPLH
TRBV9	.	ASSERGAGELF
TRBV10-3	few	AISLSGDSNQPQH
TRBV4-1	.	ASSQESVVNQPQH
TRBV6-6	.	ASSYLGQGVWEQY
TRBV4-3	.	ASSQVGTSGKETQY
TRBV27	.	ASSLNRRYEQY
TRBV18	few	ASSPQDRLSYNEQF
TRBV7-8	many	ASSYLSGGLKETQY
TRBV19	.	ASSMDGPDYEQY
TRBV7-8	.	ASSLEGLAHYNEQF
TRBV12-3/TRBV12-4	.	ASSLDSAGNQPQH
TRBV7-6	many	ASSPSGAEGYT
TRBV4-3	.	ASSQDSAGNTIY
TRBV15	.	ATSRVGWGSNTEAF
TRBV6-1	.	ASSEDSYSNQPQH
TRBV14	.	ASSSLGGETQY
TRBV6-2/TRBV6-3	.	ASSYSRGGSYGYT
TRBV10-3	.	AIRLGQGAKEKLF